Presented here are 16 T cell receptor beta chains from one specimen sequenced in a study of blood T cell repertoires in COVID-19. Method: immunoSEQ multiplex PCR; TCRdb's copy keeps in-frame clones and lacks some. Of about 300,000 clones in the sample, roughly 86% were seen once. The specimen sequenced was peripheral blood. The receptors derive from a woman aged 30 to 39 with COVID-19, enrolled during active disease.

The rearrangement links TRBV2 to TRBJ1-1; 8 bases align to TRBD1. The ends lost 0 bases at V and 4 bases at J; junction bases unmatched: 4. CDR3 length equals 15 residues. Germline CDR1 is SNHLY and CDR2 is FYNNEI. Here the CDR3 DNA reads TGTGCCAGCAGTGAAGCTGGACAGGGTGGCACTGAAGCTTTCTTT. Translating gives CASSEAGQGGTEAFF. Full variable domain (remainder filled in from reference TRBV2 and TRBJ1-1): EPEVTQTPSHQVTQMGQEVILRCVPISNHLYFYWYRQILGQKVEFLVSFYNNEISEKSEIFDDQFSVERPDGSNFTLKIRSTKLEDSAMYFCASSEAGQGGTEAFFGQGTRLTVV.

The CDR3: CASSPREEQFF. CDR3 nucleotide sequence: TGTGCCAGCAGTCCCCGGGAGGAGCAGTTCTTC. V is TRBV2 and J is TRBJ2-1, with D perhaps TRBD2 (6 bases). V was clipped by 5 bases and J by 10 bases, with 9 bases between them. This CDR3 spans 11 amino acids. Germline lookup yields CDR1 SNHLY and CDR2 FYNNEI.

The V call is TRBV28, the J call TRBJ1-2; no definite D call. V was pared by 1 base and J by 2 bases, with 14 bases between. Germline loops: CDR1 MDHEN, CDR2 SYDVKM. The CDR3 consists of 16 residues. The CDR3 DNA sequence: TGTGCCAGCAGTTTATCAGGTCCAGAAATCAACTATGGCTACACCTTC. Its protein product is CASSLSGPEINYGYTF.

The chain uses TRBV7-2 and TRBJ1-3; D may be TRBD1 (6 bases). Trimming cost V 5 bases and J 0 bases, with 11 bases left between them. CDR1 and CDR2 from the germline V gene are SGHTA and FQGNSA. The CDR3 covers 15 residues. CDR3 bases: TGTGCCAGCAGCCCCGGACAGCCCTCTGGAAACACCATATATTTT. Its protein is CASSPGQPSGNTIYF.

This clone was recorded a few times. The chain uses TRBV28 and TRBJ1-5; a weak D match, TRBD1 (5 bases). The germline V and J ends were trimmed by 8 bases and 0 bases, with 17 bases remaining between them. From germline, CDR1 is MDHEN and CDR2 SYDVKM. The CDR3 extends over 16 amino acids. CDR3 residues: CASGQPGGYSNQPQHF. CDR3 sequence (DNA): TGTGCCAGCGGCCAACCTGGGGGGTATAGCAATCAGCCCCAGCATTTT. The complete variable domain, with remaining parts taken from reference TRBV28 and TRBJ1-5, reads DVKVTQSSRYLVKRTGEKVFLECVQDMDHENMFWYRQDPGLGLRLIYFSYDVKMKEKGDIPEGYSVSREKKERFSLILESASTNQTSMYLCASGQPGGYSNQPQHFGDGTRLSIL.

CDR3 nucleotides: TGTGCCAGCAGAATAAGCGGGGGGGCCTACAATGAGCAGTTCTTC. Its protein product is CASRISGGAYNEQFF. J is TRBJ2-1 and V is TRBV7-2; 10 positions match TRBD2. The germline gives CDR1 SGHTA, CDR2 FQGNSA. After removal of 6 bases from V and 2 bases from J, the junction contained 4 bases not matched to a gene. The CDR3 sequence is 15 residues long.

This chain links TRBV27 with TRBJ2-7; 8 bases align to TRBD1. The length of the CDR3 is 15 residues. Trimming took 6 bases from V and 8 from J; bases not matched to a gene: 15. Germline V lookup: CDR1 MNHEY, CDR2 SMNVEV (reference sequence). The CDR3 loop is CASSSRGTGLTKQYF. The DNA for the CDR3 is TGTGCCAGCAGCTCTCGAGGGACAGGCCTTACGAAGCAGTACTTC.

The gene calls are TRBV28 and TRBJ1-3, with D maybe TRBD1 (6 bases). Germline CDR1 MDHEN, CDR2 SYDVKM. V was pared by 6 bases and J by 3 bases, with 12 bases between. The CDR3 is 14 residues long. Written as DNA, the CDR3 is TGTGCCAGCAGGTCGAGGGGGTTTGGAAACACCATATATTTT. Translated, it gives CASRSRGFGNTIYF.

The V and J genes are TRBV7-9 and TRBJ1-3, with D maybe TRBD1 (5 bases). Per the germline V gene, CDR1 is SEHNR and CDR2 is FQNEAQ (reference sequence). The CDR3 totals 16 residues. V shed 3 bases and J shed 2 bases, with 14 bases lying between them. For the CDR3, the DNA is TGTGCCAGCAGCTTCACCTTGGGGGGGACTGGAAACACCATATATTTT. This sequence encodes CASSFTLGGTGNTIYF.

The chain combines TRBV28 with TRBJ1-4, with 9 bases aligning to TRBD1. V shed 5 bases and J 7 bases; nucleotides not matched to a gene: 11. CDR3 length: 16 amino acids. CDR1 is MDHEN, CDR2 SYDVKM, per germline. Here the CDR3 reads CASSLTGGTSSEKLFF. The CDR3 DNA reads TGTGCCAGCAGTCTGACAGGGGGAACGTCGAGTGAAAAACTGTTTTTT. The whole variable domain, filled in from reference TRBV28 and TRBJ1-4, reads DVKVTQSSRYLVKRTGEKVFLECVQDMDHENMFWYRQDPGLGLRLIYFSYDVKMKEKGDIPEGYSVSREKKERFSLILESASTNQTSMYLCASSLTGGTSSEKLFFGSGTQLSVL.

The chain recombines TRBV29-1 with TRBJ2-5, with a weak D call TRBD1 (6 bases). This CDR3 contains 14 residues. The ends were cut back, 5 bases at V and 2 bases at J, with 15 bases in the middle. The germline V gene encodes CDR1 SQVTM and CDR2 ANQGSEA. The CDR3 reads CSVLPGQSQETQYF. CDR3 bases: TGCAGCGTTCTACCGGGACAAAGTCAAGAGACCCAGTACTTC.

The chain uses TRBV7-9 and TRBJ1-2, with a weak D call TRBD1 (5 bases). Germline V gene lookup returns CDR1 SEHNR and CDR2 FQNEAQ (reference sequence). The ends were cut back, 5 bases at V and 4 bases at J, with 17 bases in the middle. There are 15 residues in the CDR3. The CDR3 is CASSPRGGAGYGYTF. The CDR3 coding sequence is TGTGCCAGCAGCCCTAGAGGAGGGGCGGGCTATGGCTACACCTTC.

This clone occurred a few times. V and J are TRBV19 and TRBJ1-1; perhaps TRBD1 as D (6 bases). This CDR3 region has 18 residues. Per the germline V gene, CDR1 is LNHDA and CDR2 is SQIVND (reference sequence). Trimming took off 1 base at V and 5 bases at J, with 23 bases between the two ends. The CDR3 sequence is CASSIGFRGKSRLTEAFF. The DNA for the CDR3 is TGTGCCAGTAGTATAGGTTTCAGGGGCAAATCTAGACTGACTGAAGCTTTCTTT.

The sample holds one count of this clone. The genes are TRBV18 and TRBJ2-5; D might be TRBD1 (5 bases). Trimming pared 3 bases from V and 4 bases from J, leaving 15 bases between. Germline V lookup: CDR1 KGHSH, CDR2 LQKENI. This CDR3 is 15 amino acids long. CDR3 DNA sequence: TGTGCCAGCTCACCTCTGAATAGGGGCGGAGAGACCCAGTACTTC. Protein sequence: CASSPLNRGGETQYF.

CDR3 residues: CASSLNLRDRRTNEKLFF. The DNA for the CDR3 is TGTGCCAGCAGCTTAAACCTCAGGGACAGGAGGACTAATGAAAAACTGTTTTTT. The chain couples TRBV7-3 to TRBJ1-4; TRBD1 matches 8 bases. Germline-derived CDR1 and CDR2 are SGHTA and FQGTGA. The CDR3 contains 18 residues. Trimming at V came to 1 base and at J to 2 bases, leaving 9 bases not matched to a gene.

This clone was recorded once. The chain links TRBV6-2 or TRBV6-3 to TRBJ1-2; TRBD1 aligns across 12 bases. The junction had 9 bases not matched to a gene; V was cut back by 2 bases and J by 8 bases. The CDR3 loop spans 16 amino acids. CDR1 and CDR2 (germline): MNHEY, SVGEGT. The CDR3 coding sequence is TGTGCCAGCAGTTACCGTCCCGGGACAGGGGGCCAAGGCTACACCTTC. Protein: CASSYRPGTGGQGYTF.